This TCR beta chain was profiled in a study of vaccination and CD4 T cells after COVID-19. Overall study: Researchers treated control cultures with a CEFX pool, an HIV-1 Nef pool, or no peptide.

As regards this clonotype: Antigen: not known.

Specified treatment: approximately nine-day PBMC culture with coronavirus spike peptide pools or control peptides (ViraFEST assay). Germline CDR1 SGHRS, CDR2 YFSETQ. The CDR3 loop spans 14 amino acids. V gave up 2 bases and J gave up 5 bases, with 13 bases separating them. Sequenced with the Oncomine TCR Beta short-read assay was DNA taken from cultured CD4+ T cells. TCRdb re-called the PCR reads with MiXCR, one entry per CDR3 protein. The table shows about 22,000 distinct CDR3 sequences, with 30% to 35% occurring only once. This chain uses TRBV5-1 with TRBJ1-2; unclear D gene. The sequence came from a human donor with COVID-19. The specimen sequenced was cultured CD4+ T cells from blood. The CDR3 protein is CASSLSQADYGYTF. As DNA, the CDR3 is TGCGCCAGCAGCTTATCTCAGGCGGATTATGGCTACACCTTC.